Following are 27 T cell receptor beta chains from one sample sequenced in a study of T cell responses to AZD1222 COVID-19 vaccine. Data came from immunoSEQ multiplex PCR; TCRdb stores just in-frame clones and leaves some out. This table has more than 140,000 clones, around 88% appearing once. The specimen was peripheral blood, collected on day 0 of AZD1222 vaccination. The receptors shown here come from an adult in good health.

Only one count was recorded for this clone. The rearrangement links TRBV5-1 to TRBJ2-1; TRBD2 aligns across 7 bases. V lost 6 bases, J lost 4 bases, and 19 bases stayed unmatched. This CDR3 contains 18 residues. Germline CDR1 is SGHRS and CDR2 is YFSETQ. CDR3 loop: CASTETRRAGNLYNEQFF. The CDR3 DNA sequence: TGCGCCAGCACAGAAACTCGAAGAGCGGGAAATTTGTACAATGAGCAGTTCTTC.

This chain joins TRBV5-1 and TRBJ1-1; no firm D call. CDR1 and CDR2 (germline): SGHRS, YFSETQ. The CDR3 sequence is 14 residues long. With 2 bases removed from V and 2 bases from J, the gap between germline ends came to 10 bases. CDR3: CASSLASPNTEAFF. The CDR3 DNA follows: TGCGCCAGCAGCTTAGCCAGCCCAAACACTGAAGCTTTCTTT.

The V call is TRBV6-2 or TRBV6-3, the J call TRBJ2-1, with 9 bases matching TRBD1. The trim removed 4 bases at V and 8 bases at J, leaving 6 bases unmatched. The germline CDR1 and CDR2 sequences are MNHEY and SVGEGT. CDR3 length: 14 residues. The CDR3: CASSFGTGHDEQFF. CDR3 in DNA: TGTGCCAGCAGTTTTGGGACAGGGCATGATGAGCAGTTCTTC.

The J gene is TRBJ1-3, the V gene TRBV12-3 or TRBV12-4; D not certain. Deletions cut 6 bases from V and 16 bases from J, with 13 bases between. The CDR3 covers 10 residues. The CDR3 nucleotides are TGTGCCAGCAGAGGGCCCCACCATTATTTT. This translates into CASRGPHHYF.

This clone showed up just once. The CDR3 sequence is CASSELGESGYTF. The CDR3 region has the DNA TGTGCCAGCAGTGAACTTGGGGAGTCGGGCTACACCTTC. The rearrangement joins TRBV6-1 to TRBJ1-2; unclear D gene. The CDR3 covers 13 residues. Germline CDR1 and CDR2: MNHNS and SASEGT. V lost 2 bases to trimming and J lost 8 bases, with 12 bases between them.

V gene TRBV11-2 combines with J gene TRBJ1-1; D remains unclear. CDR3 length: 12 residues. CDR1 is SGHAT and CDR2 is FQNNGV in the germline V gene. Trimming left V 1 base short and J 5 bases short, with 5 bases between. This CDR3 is CASSLVGTEAFF. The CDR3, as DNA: TGTGCCAGCAGCTTAGTAGGGACTGAAGCTTTCTTT.

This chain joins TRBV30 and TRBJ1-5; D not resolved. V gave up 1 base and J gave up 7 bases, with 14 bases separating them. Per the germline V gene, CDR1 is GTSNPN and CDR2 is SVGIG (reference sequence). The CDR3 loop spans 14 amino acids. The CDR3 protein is CAWSGNSVGQPQHF. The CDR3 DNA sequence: TGTGCCTGGAGTGGCAACAGTGTGGGGCAGCCCCAGCATTTT.

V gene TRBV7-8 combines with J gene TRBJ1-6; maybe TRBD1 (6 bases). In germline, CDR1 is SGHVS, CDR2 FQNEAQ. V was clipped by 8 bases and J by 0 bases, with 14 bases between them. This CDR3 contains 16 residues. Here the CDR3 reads CASGGTPSSYNSPLHF. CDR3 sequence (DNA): TGTGCCAGCGGGGGGACACCCAGCTCCTATAATTCACCCCTCCACTTT. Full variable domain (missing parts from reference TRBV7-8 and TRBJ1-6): GAGVSQSPRYKVAKRGQDVALRCDPISGHVSLFWYQQALGQGPEFLTYFQNEAQLDKSGLPSDRFFAERPEGSVSTLKIQRTQQEDSAVYLCASGGTPSSYNSPLHFGNGTRLTVT.

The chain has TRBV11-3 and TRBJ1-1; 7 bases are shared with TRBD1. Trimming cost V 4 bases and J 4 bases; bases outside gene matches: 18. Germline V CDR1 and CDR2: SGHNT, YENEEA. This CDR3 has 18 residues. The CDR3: CASSSYEPRDSRATEAFF. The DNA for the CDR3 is TGTGCCAGCAGCTCCTACGAACCCCGGGACAGCCGAGCCACTGAAGCTTTCTTT.

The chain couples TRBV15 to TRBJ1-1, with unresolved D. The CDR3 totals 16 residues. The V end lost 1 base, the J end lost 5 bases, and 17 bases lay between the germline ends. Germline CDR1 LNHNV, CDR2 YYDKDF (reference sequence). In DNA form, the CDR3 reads TGTGCCACCAGCAGAGCCCTACAGTCCTTGGGGACTGAAGCTTTCTTT. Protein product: CATSRALQSLGTEAFF.

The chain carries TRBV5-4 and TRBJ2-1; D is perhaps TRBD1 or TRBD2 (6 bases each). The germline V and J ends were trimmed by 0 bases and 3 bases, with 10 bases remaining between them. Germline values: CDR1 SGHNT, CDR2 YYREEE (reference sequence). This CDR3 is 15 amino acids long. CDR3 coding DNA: TGTGCCAGCAGCTTGGGGCGGGACATCTACAATGAGCAGTTCTTC. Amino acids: CASSLGRDIYNEQFF. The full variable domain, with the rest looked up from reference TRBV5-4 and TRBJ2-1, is ETGVTQSPTHLIKTRGQQVTLRCSSQSGHNTVSWYQQALGQGPQFIFQYYREEENGRGNFPPRFSGLQFPNYSSELNVNALELDDSALYLCASSLGRDIYNEQFFGPGTRLTVL.

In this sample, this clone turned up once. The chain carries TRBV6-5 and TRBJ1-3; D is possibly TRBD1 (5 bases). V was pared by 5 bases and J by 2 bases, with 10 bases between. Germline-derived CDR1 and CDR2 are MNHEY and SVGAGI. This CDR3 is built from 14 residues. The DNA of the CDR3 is TGTGCCAGCAGTCTGGGGGGTACTGGAAACACCATATATTTT. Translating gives CASSLGGTGNTIYF.

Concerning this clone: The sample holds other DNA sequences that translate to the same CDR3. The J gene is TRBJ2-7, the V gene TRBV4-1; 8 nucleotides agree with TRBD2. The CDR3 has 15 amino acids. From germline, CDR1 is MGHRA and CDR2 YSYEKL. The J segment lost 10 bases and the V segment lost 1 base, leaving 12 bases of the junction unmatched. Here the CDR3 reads CASSQVGLVSTEQYF. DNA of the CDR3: TGCGCCAGCAGCCAAGTGGGACTAGTCTCAACTGAACAGTACTTC.

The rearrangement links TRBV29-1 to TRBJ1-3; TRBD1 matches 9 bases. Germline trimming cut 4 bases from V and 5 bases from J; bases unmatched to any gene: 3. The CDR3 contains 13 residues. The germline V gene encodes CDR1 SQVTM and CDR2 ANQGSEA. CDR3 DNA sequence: TGCAGCGTTGTGGGACAGGGTAGAAACACCATATATTTT. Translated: CSVVGQGRNTIYF.

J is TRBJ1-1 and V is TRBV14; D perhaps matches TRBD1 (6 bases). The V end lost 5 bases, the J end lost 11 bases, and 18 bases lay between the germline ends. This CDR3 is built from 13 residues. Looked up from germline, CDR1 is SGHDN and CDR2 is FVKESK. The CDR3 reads CASSDHRVGDAFF. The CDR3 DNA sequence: TGTGCCAGCAGCGATCACAGGGTTGGCGACGCTTTCTTT.

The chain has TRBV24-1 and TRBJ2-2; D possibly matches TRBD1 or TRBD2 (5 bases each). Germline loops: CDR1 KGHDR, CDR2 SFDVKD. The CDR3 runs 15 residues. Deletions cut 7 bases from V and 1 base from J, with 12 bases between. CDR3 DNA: TGTGCCACCAGCCGGGACCCAGTGAACACCGGGGAGCTGTTTTTT. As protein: CATSRDPVNTGELFF.

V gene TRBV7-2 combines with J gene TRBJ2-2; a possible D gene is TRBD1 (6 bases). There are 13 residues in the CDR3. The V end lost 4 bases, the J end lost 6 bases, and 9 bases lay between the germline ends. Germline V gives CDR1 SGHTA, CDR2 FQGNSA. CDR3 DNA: TGTGCCAGCAGCTCGGGACAACCCGGGGAGCTGTTTTTT. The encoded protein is CASSSGQPGELFF.

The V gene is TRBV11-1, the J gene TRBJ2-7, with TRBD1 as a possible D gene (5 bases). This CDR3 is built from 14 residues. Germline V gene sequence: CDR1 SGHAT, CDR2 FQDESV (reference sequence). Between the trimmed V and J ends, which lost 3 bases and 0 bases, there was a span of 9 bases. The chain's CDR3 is CASSFRDSSYEQYF. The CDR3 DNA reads TGTGCCAGCAGCTTCAGGGATAGCTCCTACGAGCAGTACTTC.

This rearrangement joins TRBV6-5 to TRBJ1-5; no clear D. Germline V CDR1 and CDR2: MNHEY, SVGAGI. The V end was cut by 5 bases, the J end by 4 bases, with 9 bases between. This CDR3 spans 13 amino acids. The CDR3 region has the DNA TGTGCCAGCAGTACAGCAATGAATCAGCCCCAGCATTTT. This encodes CASSTAMNQPQHF.

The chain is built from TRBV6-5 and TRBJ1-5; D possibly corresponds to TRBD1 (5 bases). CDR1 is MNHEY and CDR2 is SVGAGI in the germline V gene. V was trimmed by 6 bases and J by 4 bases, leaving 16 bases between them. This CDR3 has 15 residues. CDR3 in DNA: TGTGCCAGCAGGATGGACCCGGGACCTAATCAGCCCCAGCATTTT. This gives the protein CASRMDPGPNQPQHF.

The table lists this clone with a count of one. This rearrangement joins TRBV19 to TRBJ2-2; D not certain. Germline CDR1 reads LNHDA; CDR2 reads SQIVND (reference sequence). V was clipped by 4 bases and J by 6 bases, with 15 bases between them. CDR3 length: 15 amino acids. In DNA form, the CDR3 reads TGTGCCAGTAGTACCACTCTATTAACACCCGGGGAGCTGTTTTTT. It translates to CASSTTLLTPGELFF. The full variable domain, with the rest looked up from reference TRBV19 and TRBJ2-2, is DGGITQSPKYLFRKEGQNVTLSCEQNLNHDAMYWYRQDPGQGLRLIYYSQIVNDFQKGDIAEGYSVSREKKESFPLTVTSAQKNPTAFYLCASSTTLLTPGELFFGEGSRLTVL.

In DNA form, the CDR3 reads TGTGCCAGCAGTACACTTGGACAGATTGGGGCCAACGTCCTGACTTTC. Translation gives CASSTLGQIGANVLTF. The V and J genes are TRBV28 and TRBJ2-6; a possible D gene is TRBD1 (6 bases). The CDR3 contains 16 residues. CDR1 is MDHEN and CDR2 is SYDVKM in the germline V gene. V lost 5 bases and J lost 3, with 14 bases in between.

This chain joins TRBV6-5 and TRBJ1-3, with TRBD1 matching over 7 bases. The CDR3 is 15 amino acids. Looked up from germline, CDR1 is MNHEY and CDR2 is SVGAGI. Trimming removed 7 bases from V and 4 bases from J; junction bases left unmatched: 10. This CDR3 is CASKVRQGEGNTIYF. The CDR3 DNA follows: TGTGCCAGCAAAGTCCGCCAGGGGGAGGGAAACACCATATATTTT.

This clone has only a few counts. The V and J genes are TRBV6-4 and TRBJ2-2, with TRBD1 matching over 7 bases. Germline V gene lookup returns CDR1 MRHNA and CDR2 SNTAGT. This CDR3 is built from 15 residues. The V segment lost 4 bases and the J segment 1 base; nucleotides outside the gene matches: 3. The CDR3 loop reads CASSAQGLNTGELFF. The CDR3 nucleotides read TGTGCCAGCAGTGCACAGGGGTTGAACACCGGGGAGCTGTTTTTT.

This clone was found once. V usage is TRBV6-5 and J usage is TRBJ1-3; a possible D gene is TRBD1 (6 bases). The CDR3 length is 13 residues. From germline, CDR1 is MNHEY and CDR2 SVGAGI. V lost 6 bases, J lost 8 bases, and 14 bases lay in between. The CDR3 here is CASSHRAGDTIYF. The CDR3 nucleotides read TGTGCCAGCAGCCACAGGGCAGGAGACACCATATATTTT.

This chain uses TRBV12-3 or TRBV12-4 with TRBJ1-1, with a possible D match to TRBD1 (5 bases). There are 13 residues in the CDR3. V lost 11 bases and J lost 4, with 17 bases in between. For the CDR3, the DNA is TGTGCCTCTCTTCTGGGGGGGATCACTGAAGCTTTCTTT. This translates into CASLLGGITEAFF.

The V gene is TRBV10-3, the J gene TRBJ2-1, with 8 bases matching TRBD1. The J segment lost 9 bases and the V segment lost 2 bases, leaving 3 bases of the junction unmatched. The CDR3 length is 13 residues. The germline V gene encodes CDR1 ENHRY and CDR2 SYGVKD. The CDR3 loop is CAISEGQGGEQFF. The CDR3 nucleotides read TGTGCCATCAGTGAGGGACAGGGAGGTGAGCAGTTCTTC.